Listed below are T cell receptor beta chains from one sample, sequenced in a study of blood T cell repertoires in COVID-19. Using immunoSEQ multiplex PCR, the repertoire was profiled, and TCRdb retains in-frame clones only, with some absent. Of 330,000 or so clones in the sample, 75% to 90% were seen once. The sequencing sample was made of PBMCs or T cells enriched from blood (not recorded which). The receptor source for this set is a man aged 30-40 years who had recovered from COVID-19. Each CDR3 is given with its conserved first and last residue. The order of the fields is D gene, V gene, clone size, J gene, CDR3 protein, CDR3 DNA. The D gene is left open where the match is weak. Expanded clones are given a class, and other clones once, few, many or no size at all.

>TRBD1|TRBV5-6|-|TRBJ1-2
CASSPLKQGTANYGYTF
TGTGCCAGCAGCCCCCTAAAACAGGGGACGGCTAACTATGGCTACACCTTC
>TRBD1|TRBV19|-|TRBJ1-6
CASTGGTGVNSPLHF
TGTGCCAGCACCGGGGGGACAGGAGTTAATTCACCCCTCCACTTT
>TRBD1|TRBV18|-|TRBJ1-4
CASSTGGADEKLFF
TGTGCCAGCTCAACAGGGGGCGCGGATGAAAAACTGTTTTTT
>-|TRBV4-2|few|TRBJ1-4
CASSQPYLEGKEKLFF
TGTGCCAGCAGCCAACCATACCTAGAGGGCAAGGAAAAACTGTTTTTT
>TRBD1|TRBV5-1|-|TRBJ2-7
CASSLALGGRYEQYF
TGCGCCAGCAGCTTGGCCTTAGGGGGCAGGTACGAGCAGTACTTC
>TRBD1|TRBV6-6|-|TRBJ2-7
CASSWVDRVDEQYF
TGTGCCAGCAGTTGGGTGGACAGGGTAGACGAGCAGTACTTC
>-|TRBV7-2|-|TRBJ2-1
CASSLMSSYNEQFF
TGTGCCAGCAGCTTAATGAGCTCCTACAATGAGCAGTTCTTC
>TRBD1|TRBV2|-|TRBJ2-1
CASSIRDSTYNEQFF
TGTGCCAGCAGTATCAGGGACAGCACCTACAATGAGCAGTTCTTC
>-|TRBV9|once|TRBJ2-5
CASSPWHTQETQYF
TGTGCCAGCAGCCCCTGGCATACCCAAGAGACCCAGTACTTC
>TRBD1|TRBV10-2|once|TRBJ1-5
CASRLTGVNQPQHF
TGCGCCAGCAGACTGACAGGGGTGAATCAGCCCCAGCATTTT
>-|TRBV18|-|TRBJ2-5
CASSPGGKQETQYF
TGTGCCAGCTCACCAGGGGGGAAACAAGAGACCCAGTACTTC
>TRBD1|TRBV28|-|TRBJ1-2
CAIQGAWSYGYTF
TGTGCCATCCAGGGGGCTTGGTCCTATGGCTACACCTTC
>-|TRBV6-5|-|TRBJ1-2
CASRQTGLKGYTF
TGTGCCAGCAGACAAACAGGGTTGAAGGGCTACACCTTC
>-|TRBV6-5|once|TRBJ1-2
CASSVSDYGYTF
TGTGCCAGCAGCGTCAGTGACTATGGCTACACCTTC
>TRBD1|TRBV11-2|once|TRBJ1-6
CASSGGQGGNSPLHF
TGTGCCAGCAGCGGTGGACAGGGGGGTAATTCACCCCTCCACTTT
>TRBD2|TRBV14|-|TRBJ2-5
CANRGLAGGKYQETQYF
TGTGCCAACAGGGGGCTAGCGGGGGGAAAATACCAAGAGACCCAGTACTTC
>-|TRBV6-6|-|TRBJ2-7
CASRGPASSYEQYF
TGTGCCAGCAGGGGGCCAGCTAGCTCCTACGAGCAGTACTTC
>TRBD1|TRBV27|-|TRBJ2-7
CASRPRTGYEQYF
TGTGCCAGCAGGCCAAGGACAGGGTACGAGCAGTACTTC